A selection of T cell receptor beta chains follows, all from one sample in a study of blood T cell repertoires in COVID-19. TCRdb keeps only in-frame clones here, not all; method: immunoSEQ multiplex PCR. Among 200,000 to 250,000 clones listed, around 83% were seen once. Source material: PBMCs or T cells enriched from blood (not recorded which). These receptors were collected from a woman aged 40 to 50 with acute COVID-19. Each CDR3 is given with its conserved first and last residue. Fields, in order: D gene, J gene, clone size, V gene, CDR3 protein, CDR3 DNA. D genes are given only for firm matches. For some rows the clone size is stated as once, few or many, or as a class when expanded; others skip it.

.,TRBJ1-5,.,TRBV21-1,CASREGVGGDQPQHF,TGTGCCAGCCGGGAGGGGGTAGGGGGTGATCAGCCCCAGCATTTT
TRBD1,TRBJ2-5,few,TRBV27,CASSWTGQETQYF,TGTGCCAGCAGTTGGACAGGCCAAGAGACCCAGTACTTC
TRBD1,TRBJ1-2,.,TRBV29-1,CSVDLTGGGYTF,TGCAGCGTTGACCTGACAGGGGGGGGCTACACCTTC
.,TRBJ2-7,.,TRBV25-1,CASSVGTYEQYF,TGTGCCAGCAGTGTTGGCACCTACGAGCAGTACTTC
TRBD2,TRBJ2-3,.,TRBV11-3,CASSLGGADTQYF,TGTGCCAGCAGCTTGGGGGGGGCAGATACGCAGTATTTT
.,TRBJ2-1,.,TRBV29-1,CTAVITGAYNEQFF,TGCACCGCTGTTATAACAGGAGCCTACAATGAGCAGTTCTTC
.,TRBJ1-1,few,TRBV28,CASCHRDPGAGEAFF,TGTGCCAGCTGCCACAGGGATCCTGGGGCGGGTGAAGCTTTCTTT
.,TRBJ1-4,.,TRBV2,CASSEASEKLFF,TGTGCCAGCAGTGAAGCTAGTGAAAAACTGTTTTTT
TRBD1,TRBJ1-1,.,TRBV5-1,CASSPGTGSSEAFF,TGCGCCAGCAGCCCCGGGACAGGTTCCTCTGAAGCTTTCTTT
.,TRBJ1-5,.,TRBV30,CAWSVSGGQPQHF,TGTGCCTGGAGTGTCAGCGGTGGGCAGCCCCAGCATTTT
.,TRBJ2-3,.,TRBV9,CASSPMGGRSTDTQYF,TGTGCCAGCAGCCCCATGGGGGGGCGGAGCACAGATACGCAGTATTTT
.,TRBJ2-4,.,TRBV27,CASSLGRGSKNIQYF,TGTGCCAGCAGCTTAGGCAGGGGATCCAAAAACATTCAGTACTTC
TRBD1,TRBJ1-3,few,TRBV5-4,CASSPLPAGQGAGNTIYF,TGTGCCAGCAGCCCCCTCCCTGCGGGACAGGGGGCGGGAAACACCATATATTTT
TRBD1,TRBJ2-3,.,TRBV6-5,CASLDRGRTDTQYF,TGTGCCAGCTTGGACAGGGGTCGCACAGATACGCAGTATTTT
TRBD1,TRBJ2-1,.,TRBV13,CASSLLDREDNEQFF,TGTGCCAGCAGCTTACTGGACAGGGAGGACAATGAGCAGTTCTTC
.,TRBJ1-2,.,TRBV7-2,CASSLTGLGYTF,TGTGCCAGCAGCTTAACAGGGCTTGGCTACACCTTC
.,TRBJ1-2,once,TRBV25-1,CASSESARVGYTF,TGTGCCAGCAGTGAATCTGCCAGGGTTGGCTACACCTTC
.,TRBJ1-2,.,TRBV12-3/TRBV12-4,CASSLWGDGYTF,TGTGCCAGCAGTTTGTGGGGAGATGGCTACACCTTC
.,TRBJ2-1,.,TRBV5-4,CASSLSSASDYNEQFF,TGTGCCAGCAGCTTGTCATCGGCTAGCGACTACAATGAGCAGTTCTTC
TRBD1,TRBJ2-7,.,TRBV7-3,CASSSNRGREQYF,TGTGCCAGCAGCTCGAATAGGGGGCGCGAGCAGTACTTC
TRBD1,TRBJ1-1,.,TRBV30,CAADQTGATEAFF,TGTGCCGCTGATCAAACAGGGGCCACTGAAGCTTTCTTT
TRBD1,TRBJ2-1,.,TRBV5-1,CASSPGTGGFHEQFF,TGCGCCAGCAGCCCGGGAACAGGGGGTTTCCATGAGCAGTTCTTC
.,TRBJ1-3,.,TRBV13,CASSFLSPGNTIYF,TGTGCCAGCAGCTTTTTAAGCCCGGGAAACACCATATATTTT
.,TRBJ2-4,.,TRBV27,CASSSRNKNIQYF,TGTGCCAGCAGTTCCAGGAACAAAAACATTCAGTACTTC
.,TRBJ2-7,.,TRBV4-3,CASSQDTWRGGPSYEQYF,TGCGCCAGCAGCCAAGACACCTGGCGCGGAGGTCCTTCCTACGAGCAGTACTTC
.,TRBJ1-6,.,TRBV18,CASSRGDGAGSPLHF,TGTGCCAGCTCACGGGGGGACGGCGCGGGCTCACCCCTCCACTTT
.,TRBJ1-6,.,TRBV27,CASSNSYRVWSNNSPLHF,TGTGCCAGCAGTAATTCCTACAGGGTTTGGAGCAATAATTCACCCCTCCACTTT
TRBD2,TRBJ2-5,few,TRBV7-2,CASSDTGGRETQYF,TGTGCCAGCAGCGATACGGGGGGGCGGGAGACCCAGTACTTC
TRBD1,TRBJ2-1,few,TRBV2,CASSPGTGTFF,TGTGCCAGCAGCCCCGGGACAGGCACCTTCTTC
.,TRBJ2-3,many,TRBV18,CASSPPNLGATDTQYF,TGTGCCAGCTCACCACCGAATCTGGGAGCCACAGATACGCAGTATTTT
TRBD1,TRBJ2-1,.,TRBV29-1,CSAGDRTEQFF,TGCAGCGCTGGGGACAGGACCGAGCAGTTCTTC
TRBD1,TRBJ1-6,.,TRBV28,CASSPPDRTNSPLHF,TGTGCCAGCAGTCCCCCGGACAGGACTAATTCACCCCTCCACTTT
.,TRBJ2-1,.,TRBV9,CASSVGRGSSSYNEQFF,TGTGCCAGCAGCGTAGGCCGGGGGTCGAGCTCCTACAATGAGCAGTTCTTC
.,TRBJ2-1,.,TRBV19,CASSPRPRAGKGNEQFF,TGTGCCAGTAGTCCCCGCCCCCGGGCAGGGAAGGGCAATGAGCAGTTCTTC
TRBD2,TRBJ2-1,once,TRBV24-1,CATSDRVAGGLDEQFF,TGTGCCACCAGTGATCGTGTAGCGGGGGGTCTCGATGAGCAGTTCTTC
TRBD2,TRBJ2-1,.,TRBV7-2,CASSFLAGGSPYNEQFF,TGTGCCAGCAGCTTTCTAGCGGGAGGATCCCCCTACAATGAGCAGTTCTTC
.,TRBJ1-5,.,TRBV12-3/TRBV12-4,CASSREQGQPQHF,TGTGCCAGCAGTCGAGAACAGGGTCAGCCCCAGCATTTT
TRBD1,TRBJ1-5,once,TRBV6-2/TRBV6-3,CASSLDRGFQPQHF,TGTGCCAGCAGTTTAGACAGGGGGTTTCAGCCCCAGCATTTT
.,TRBJ1-1,.,TRBV19,CASSALSDGGLGEAFF,TGTGCCAGTAGTGCCCTATCAGACGGAGGGCTCGGTGAAGCTTTCTTT
.,TRBJ2-7,.,TRBV4-1,CASSPTGSSYEQYF,TGCGCCAGCAGCCCTACAGGGTCCTCCTACGAGCAGTACTTC
TRBD2,TRBJ2-1,.,TRBV11-2,CASSRSGVSYNEQFF,TGTGCCAGCAGCCGCAGCGGGGTCTCCTACAATGAGCAGTTCTTC
.,TRBJ1-6,many,TRBV3-1/TRBV3-2,CASSQDLFREVSPLHF,TGTGCCAGCAGCCAAGATTTATTCAGGGAGGTGTCACCCCTCCACTTT